The TCR beta chain described here comes from a study of T cells in localized non-small cell lung cancer. Study-wide points: Median about 58 top-100 tumor clones were shared with paired adjacent lung. Uninvolved adjacent lung showed higher T cell clonality than tumor.

The table came from immunoSEQ multiplex PCR; TCRdb's copy has only in-frame clones and leaves some out. The sample records roughly 35,000 clones, about 90% being singletons. Notes on this clone: Its specificity is not known.

Source: peripheral blood, taken before any cancer treatment. This receptor was identified in an older female donor with stage I lung adenocarcinoma.

CDR3 sequence (DNA): TGTGCCAGCAGCTCCAGGGACTCTGGGGCCAACGTCCTGACTTTC. Protein product: CASSSRDSGANVLTF. This chain links TRBV7-2 with TRBJ2-6, with a weak D call TRBD1 (5 bases). The CDR3 is made up of 15 amino acids. Trimming removed 4 bases at V and 0 bases at J, with 7 bases between. Germline CDR1 reads SGHTA; CDR2 reads FQGNSA.